One sample yielded the 30 T cell receptor beta chains listed below, sequenced in a study of T cell repertoires in cytomegalovirus infection. TCRdb analysed the reads with MiXCR anew, one entry per CDR3 protein. The table includes more than 400,000 distinct CDR3 sequences, 26% detected once. The sample was PBMCs. These receptors originate from a human donor in good health (CMV status not recorded). Some clones in this sample may be carry-over from other donors' samples.

This chain links TRBV7-2 with TRBJ2-1; 8 positions agree with TRBD2. Per the germline V gene, CDR1 is SGHTA and CDR2 is FQGNSA. With V trimmed by 5 bases and J by 5 bases, 11 bases remained unmatched. The CDR3 length is 16 residues. The CDR3 DNA follows: TGTGCCAGCAGCCTAGTGAGCGGGAGATCGAACAATGAGCAGTTCTTC. Its protein product is CASSLVSGRSNNEQFF.

The sample holds many counts of this clonotype. The V and J genes are TRBV11-2 and TRBJ2-5; D is uncertain. Trimming removed 6 bases at V and 0 bases at J, with 8 bases between. CDR3 length: 13 amino acids. The germline V gene encodes CDR1 SGHAT and CDR2 FQNNGV. CDR3 DNA sequence: TGTGCCAGCAGGGCCACTAACCAAGAGACCCAGTACTTC. It specifies CASRATNQETQYF.

The CDR3: CAISERQGQGYGYTF. Here the CDR3 DNA reads TGTGCCATCAGTGAGAGACAGGGGCAGGGGTATGGCTACACCTTC. The V gene is TRBV10-3, the J gene TRBJ1-2, with 8 bases lining up with TRBD1. The CDR3 runs 15 residues. V lost 2 bases and J lost 5; bases outside the gene matches: 7. Germline lookup yields CDR1 ENHRY and CDR2 SYGVKD.

The table lists this clonotype with a few counts. The V call is TRBV5-1, the J call TRBJ2-6; D may match TRBD1 or TRBD2 (5 bases each). In germline, CDR1 is SGHRS, CDR2 YFSETQ. The CDR3 contains 15 residues. Trimming took off 5 bases at V and 4 bases at J, with 13 bases between the two ends. The CDR3, as DNA: TGCGCCAGCAGGGGGGTGATCTCCGGGGCCAACGTCCTGACTTTC. Its protein is CASRGVISGANVLTF. Full variable domain (rest looked up from reference TRBV5-1 and TRBJ2-6): KAGVTQTPRYLIKTRGQQVTLSCSPISGHRSVSWYQQTPGQGLQFLFEYFSETQRNKGNFPGRFSGRQFSNSRSEMNVSTLELGDSALYLCASRGVISGANVLTFGAGSRLTVL.

This clonotype was seen a few times. The chain joins TRBV19 to TRBJ2-5, with D unclear. Germline V lookup: CDR1 LNHDA, CDR2 SQIVND (reference sequence). Trimming pared 4 bases from V and 0 bases from J, leaving 6 bases between. The CDR3 runs 13 residues. In DNA, the CDR3 is TGTGCCAGTAGTACCCGGGACCAAGAGACCCAGTACTTC. It codes for CASSTRDQETQYF.

V is TRBV12-3 or TRBV12-4 and J is TRBJ2-7; 12 positions match TRBD2. There are 14 residues in the CDR3. V lost 6 bases to trimming and J lost 5 bases; unmatched junction nucleotides: 5. The CDR3 bases are TGTGCCAGCAGCCTAGCGGGAGGGCTCAACGAGCAGTACTTC. Its translation is CASSLAGGLNEQYF.

The chain carries TRBV12-3 or TRBV12-4 and TRBJ1-2, with 9 bases matching TRBD1. J lost 8 bases, V lost 5 bases, and 6 bases had no gene match. The CDR3 spans 13 residues. The DNA of the CDR3 is TGTGCCAGCAGTCCAAACAGGGGGCAAGGCTACACCTTC. Amino acids: CASSPNRGQGYTF.

With regard to this clonotype: A much larger clone differs by one base, so this may be a read error. The J gene is TRBJ2-3, the V gene TRBV12-3 or TRBV12-4, with D possibly TRBD2 on 6 matching bases. V was cut by 4 bases and J by 2 bases, with 13 bases left in between. The CDR3 length is 15 residues. For the CDR3, the DNA is TGTGCCAGCAGTTACCAGCGGGCAGACACAGATACGCAGTATTTT. Residues: CASSYQRADTDTQYF.

CDR3 bases: TGTGCCAGCAGCCCACAAAGGACGGGACTAGCGGGAGTAGAGACCCAGTACTTC. Protein: CASSPQRTGLAGVETQYF. The chain is built from TRBV7-2 and TRBJ2-5; 14 nucleotides align to TRBD2. The CDR3 has 18 amino acids. The ends lost 5 bases at V and 4 bases at J; junction bases unmatched: 12. Germline CDR1 reads SGHTA; CDR2 reads FQGNSA.

CDR3 sequence (DNA): TGTGCCAGCAACAGAGGACAGTTCCAAGAGACCCAGTACTTC. Encoded protein: CASNRGQFQETQYF. This rearrangement joins TRBV3-1 to TRBJ2-5, with D possibly being TRBD1 (6 bases). The CDR3 extends over 14 amino acids. Trimming stripped 7 bases from V and 1 base from J, with 13 bases between. Germline-derived CDR1 and CDR2 are LGHDT and YNNKEL (reference sequence).

Only a few counts were recorded for this clonotype. The chain is built from TRBV7-8 and TRBJ2-5; 7 bases agree with TRBD1. V gave up 2 bases and J gave up 4 bases; unmatched junction bases: 10. The CDR3 covers 16 residues. Germline CDR1 reads SGHVS; CDR2 reads FQNEAQ. CDR3 sequence: CASSLPGGFGGETQYF. In DNA form, the CDR3 reads TGTGCCAGCAGCTTACCAGGGGGATTTGGTGGAGAGACCCAGTACTTC.

The rearrangement joins TRBV19 to TRBJ1-2; a possible D gene is TRBD1 (5 bases). Trimming stripped 2 bases from V and 6 bases from J, with 13 bases between. The CDR3 sequence is 14 residues long. Germline V gives CDR1 LNHDA, CDR2 SQIVND (reference sequence). CDR3 coding DNA: TGTGCCAGTAGTATAAACCCGACAGCGAATGGCTACACCTTC. The encoded protein is CASSINPTANGYTF. Looking up the rest from reference TRBV19 and TRBJ1-2 gives the full variable domain: DGGITQSPKYLFRKEGQNVTLSCEQNLNHDAMYWYRQDPGQGLRLIYYSQIVNDFQKGDIAEGYSVSREKKESFPLTVTSAQKNPTAFYLCASSINPTANGYTFGSGTRLTVV.

The chain combines TRBV6-2 or TRBV6-3 with TRBJ2-5; 13 positions agree with TRBD2. Germline V gene lookup returns CDR1 MNHEY and CDR2 SVGEGT. The CDR3 length is 16 residues. V shed 1 base, J shed 5 bases, and the junction held 4 bases outside the gene matches. In DNA form, the CDR3 reads TGTGCCAGCAGTTACTTGACTAGCGGGAGGAAGGAGACCCAGTACTTC. Translated: CASSYLTSGRKETQYF.

This clonotype has at least ten counts. This chain joins TRBV7-2 and TRBJ2-7; unclear D gene. CDR1 SGHTA and CDR2 FQGNSA come from the germline V gene. The CDR3 runs to 16 residues. Trimming removed 2 bases at V and 2 bases at J, with 16 bases between. The CDR3 DNA follows: TGTGCCAGCAGCTTAAGATTTCAAGCGATCACCTACGAGCAGTACTTC. Its protein is CASSLRFQAITYEQYF.

This clonotype was picked up many times. This chain links TRBV7-8 with TRBJ2-1; D gene uncertain. Germline values: CDR1 SGHVS, CDR2 FQNEAQ. The CDR3 runs 15 residues. The V end was cut by 0 bases, the J end by 7 bases, with 13 bases between. Here the CDR3 DNA reads TGTGCCAGCAGCTTAGCGGCGCTAAGAACGAATGAGCAGTTCTTC. Residues: CASSLAALRTNEQFF.

This clonotype was seen at least ten times. The gene calls are TRBV7-9 and TRBJ1-2, with D unresolved. V was trimmed by 5 bases and J by 0 bases, leaving 10 bases between them. From germline, CDR1 is SEHNR and CDR2 FQNEAQ (reference sequence). The length of the CDR3 is 14 residues. The CDR3, as DNA: TGTGCCAGCAGCCGACCTAACCCTAACTATGGCTACACCTTC. Amino acids: CASSRPNPNYGYTF.

The table lists this clonotype with many counts. The rearrangement joins TRBV7-2 to TRBJ2-5, with TRBD2 matching 7 bases. This CDR3 is 14 amino acids long. Germline V lookup: CDR1 SGHTA, CDR2 FQGNSA. The V gene end was trimmed by 2 bases and the J gene end by 3 bases; junction bases not matched to a gene: 3. The CDR3 is CASSLRLAEETQYF. The CDR3 DNA is TGTGCCAGCAGCTTAAGACTAGCCGAAGAGACCCAGTACTTC. The whole variable domain, filled in from reference TRBV7-2 and TRBJ2-5, reads GAGVSQSPSNKVTEKGKDVELRCDPISGHTALYWYRQSLGQGLEFLIYFQGNSAPDKSGLPSDRFSAERTGGSVSTLTIQRTQQEDSAVYLCASSLRLAEETQYFGPGTRLLVL.

The rearrangement links TRBV13 to TRBJ1-2; 8 nucleotides line up with TRBD1. Trimming at V came to 6 bases and at J to 5 bases, leaving 8 bases not matched to a gene. The CDR3 consists of 14 residues. The germline V gene has CDR1 PRHDT and CDR2 FYEKMQ (reference sequence). CDR3 sequence (DNA): TGTGCCAGCAGGTCATCAGGGGGCGCGTATGGCTACACCTTC. Its protein product is CASRSSGGAYGYTF.

This clonotype was counted at least ten times. The chain employs TRBV19 and TRBJ2-3, with D maybe TRBD2 (5 bases). CDR3 length equals 12 residues. CDR1 and CDR2 (germline): LNHDA, SQIVND (reference sequence). V lost 6 bases to trimming and J lost 6 bases, with 10 bases between them. The CDR3 here is CASRMTGDTQYF. The CDR3 DNA reads as TGTGCCAGTAGAATGACGGGGGATACGCAGTATTTT. Using reference TRBV19 and TRBJ2-3 for the parts outside the CDR3, the full variable domain is DGGITQSPKYLFRKEGQNVTLSCEQNLNHDAMYWYRQDPGQGLRLIYYSQIVNDFQKGDIAEGYSVSREKKESFPLTVTSAQKNPTAFYLCASRMTGDTQYFGPGTRLTVL.

Concerning this clonotype: A junction boundary mismatches the germline segment, possibly from a read error. The CDR3 protein is CPSSYLKLARTDTQYF. For the CDR3, the DNA is TGTCCCAGCAGCTACCTTAAGTTGGCCCGCACAGATACACAGTATTTT. This chain uses TRBV11-2 with TRBJ2-3; D is ambiguous. The CDR3 spans 16 residues. Germline CDR1 and CDR2: SGHAT and FQNNGV.

This chain links TRBV12-3 or TRBV12-4 with TRBJ2-2; tentatively, D is TRBD1 (6 bases). The CDR3 covers 15 residues. V was cut by 4 bases and J by 8 bases, with 17 bases left in between. CDR3 nucleotides: TGTGCCAGCAGTTCGGGACGGCAGGGGCAAGGGGAGCTGTTTTTT. Translation gives CASSSGRQGQGELFF.

J is TRBJ1-5 and V is TRBV10-3, with 7 bases aligning to TRBD1. Germline lookup yields CDR1 ENHRY and CDR2 SYGVKD. The CDR3 is made up of 14 amino acids. Trimming at V came to 10 bases and at J to 2 bases, leaving 8 bases not matched to a gene. DNA for the CDR3: TGTGCCACCCTCGACAGGGTTGGCAATCAGCCCCAGCATTTT. Residues: CATLDRVGNQPQHF.

V and J are TRBV14 and TRBJ2-7, with no clear D. Trimming shortened V by 1 base and J by 4 bases, and 14 bases separated the two germline ends. CDR1 and CDR2 from the germline V gene are SGHDN and FVKESK. The length of the CDR3 is 15 residues. In nucleotides, the CDR3 is TGTGCCAGCAGCCAAGCCGCAGCCAGGTCTTACGAGCAGTACTTC. Its translation: CASSQAAARSYEQYF.

This sequence joins TRBV6-2 or TRBV6-3 and TRBJ2-3; no firm D call. This CDR3 has 12 residues. The germline V and J ends were trimmed by 6 bases and 2 bases, with 6 bases remaining between them. The germline CDR1 and CDR2 sequences are MNHEY and SVGEGT. The CDR3 DNA reads as TGTGCCAGCAGCAAGCCCACAGATACGCAGTATTTT. Protein sequence: CASSKPTDTQYF.

The chain carries TRBV28 and TRBJ2-7, with D tentatively TRBD1 or TRBD2 (6 bases each). Trimming removed 10 bases from V and 13 bases from J, with 20 bases in between. The CDR3 runs to 11 residues. Germline lookup yields CDR1 MDHEN and CDR2 SYDVKM. CDR3 sequence: CATGGAGHSYF. CDR3 bases: TGTGCCACAGGAGGGGCGGGACATAGCTACTTC.

The gene calls are TRBV20-1 and TRBJ1-2; D is perhaps TRBD1 (5 bases). CDR1 is DFQATT and CDR2 is SNEGSKA in the germline V gene (reference sequence). CDR3 length: 13 residues. V shed 0 bases and J shed 2 bases, with 7 bases lying between them. The CDR3 loop is CSARENRNYGYTF. CDR3 nucleotides: TGCAGTGCTAGAGAAAACAGGAACTATGGCTACACCTTC.

This clonotype was counted at least ten times. The rearrangement links TRBV20-1 to TRBJ2-3; D could derive from TRBD1 or TRBD2 (5 bases each). The V gene lost 6 bases and the J gene lost 2 bases, with 6 bases spanning the gap. CDR1 DFQATT and CDR2 SNEGSKA come from the germline V gene (reference sequence). The CDR3 is 11 residues long. CDR3 bases: TGCAGTGCCGGGACCACAGATACGCAGTATTTT. Translating gives CSAGTTDTQYF.

V gene TRBV12-3 or TRBV12-4 combines with J gene TRBJ1-3; D possibly corresponds to TRBD1 (5 bases). V shed 1 base and J shed 4 bases, with 11 bases lying between them. The CDR3 is 15 residues long. The CDR3 reads CASSLGEGEGNTIYF. As DNA, the CDR3 is TGTGCCAGCAGTTTAGGGGAAGGGGAAGGAAACACCATATATTTT.

The CDR3 DNA sequence: TGTGCCAGCAGCTTAGCACTAGCGCGAACCAATGAGCAGTTCTTC. It yields the protein CASSLALARTNEQFF. The V gene is TRBV7-8, the J gene TRBJ2-1, with 7 bases that match TRBD2. Trimming removed 0 bases from V and 6 bases from J; junction bases left unmatched: 5. Germline lookup yields CDR1 SGHVS and CDR2 FQNEAQ. There are 15 residues in the CDR3.

CDR3 sequence reads: CASRSGTGMNTEAFF. The CDR3 DNA reads as TGTGCCAGCAGAAGTGGGACAGGGATGAACACTGAAGCTTTCTTT. The chain is built from TRBV11-3 and TRBJ1-1; TRBD1 agrees at 9 bases. CDR1 is SGHNT, CDR2 YENEEA, per germline. CDR3 length: 15 residues. Trimming cost V 6 bases and J 0 bases; bases outside gene matches: 5.